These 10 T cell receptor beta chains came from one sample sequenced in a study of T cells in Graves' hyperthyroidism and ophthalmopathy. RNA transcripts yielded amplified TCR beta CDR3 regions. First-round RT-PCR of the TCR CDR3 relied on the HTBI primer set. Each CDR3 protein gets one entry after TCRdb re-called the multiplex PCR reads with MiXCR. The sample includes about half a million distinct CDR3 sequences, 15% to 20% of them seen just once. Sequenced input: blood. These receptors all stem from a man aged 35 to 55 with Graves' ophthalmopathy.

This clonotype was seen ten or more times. The CDR3 sequence is CSARPRPRLAVYNEQFF. Written as DNA, the CDR3 is TGCAGTGCTAGACCCCGCCCGCGGCTAGCGGTCTACAATGAGCAGTTCTTC. This chain uses TRBV20-1 with TRBJ2-1, with 7 nucleotides matching TRBD2. The CDR3 totals 17 residues. Germline V CDR1 and CDR2: DFQATT, SNEGSKA (reference sequence). Trimming removed 2 bases from V and 3 bases from J; junction bases left unmatched: 13.

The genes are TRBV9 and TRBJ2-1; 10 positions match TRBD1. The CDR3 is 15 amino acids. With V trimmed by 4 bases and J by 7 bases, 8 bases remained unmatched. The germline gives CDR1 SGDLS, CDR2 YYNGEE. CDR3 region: CASSLPGQGFNEQFF. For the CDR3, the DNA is TGTGCCAGCAGCCTCCCGGGACAGGGGTTTAATGAGCAGTTCTTC.

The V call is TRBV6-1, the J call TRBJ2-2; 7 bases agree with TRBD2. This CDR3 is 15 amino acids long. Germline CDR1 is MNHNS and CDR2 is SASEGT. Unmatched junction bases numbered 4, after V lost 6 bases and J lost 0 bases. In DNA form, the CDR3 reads TGTGCCAGCAGAGCTGCGGGAGCGAACACCGGGGAGCTGTTTTTT. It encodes CASRAAGANTGELFF.

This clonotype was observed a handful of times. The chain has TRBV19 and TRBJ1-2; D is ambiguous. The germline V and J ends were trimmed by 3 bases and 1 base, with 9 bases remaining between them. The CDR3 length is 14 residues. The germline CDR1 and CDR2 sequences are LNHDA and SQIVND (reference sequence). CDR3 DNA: TGTGCCAGTAGTATCCTGGACGGTAACTATGGCTACACCTTC. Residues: CASSILDGNYGYTF.

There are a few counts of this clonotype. The CDR3 sequence: CASRSQGRGTEAFF. The CDR3 DNA follows: TGCGCCAGCAGGTCGCAGGGGAGAGGCACTGAAGCTTTCTTT. The chain uses TRBV5-1 and TRBJ1-1; possible D gene TRBD1, 6 bases. This CDR3 comprises 14 residues. Germline CDR1 and CDR2: SGHRS and YFSETQ. The V end was cut by 5 bases, the J end by 4 bases, with 15 bases between.

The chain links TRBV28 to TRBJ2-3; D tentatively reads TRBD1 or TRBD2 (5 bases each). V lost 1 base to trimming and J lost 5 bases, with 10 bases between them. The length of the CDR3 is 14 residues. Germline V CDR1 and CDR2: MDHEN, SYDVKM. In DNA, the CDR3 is TGTGCCAGCAGTTTATACGGGGCGGGAGATACGCAGTATTTT. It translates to CASSLYGAGDTQYF. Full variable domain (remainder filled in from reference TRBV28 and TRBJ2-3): DVKVTQSSRYLVKRTGEKVFLECVQDMDHENMFWYRQDPGLGLRLIYFSYDVKMKEKGDIPEGYSVSREKKERFSLILESASTNQTSMYLCASSLYGAGDTQYFGPGTRLTVL.

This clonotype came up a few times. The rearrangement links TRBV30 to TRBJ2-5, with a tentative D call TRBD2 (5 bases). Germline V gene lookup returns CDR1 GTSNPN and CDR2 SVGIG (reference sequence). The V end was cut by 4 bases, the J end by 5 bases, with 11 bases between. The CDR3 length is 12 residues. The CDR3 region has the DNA TGTGCCTGGAAACGGGAATGGGAGACCCAGTACTTC. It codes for CAWKREWETQYF.

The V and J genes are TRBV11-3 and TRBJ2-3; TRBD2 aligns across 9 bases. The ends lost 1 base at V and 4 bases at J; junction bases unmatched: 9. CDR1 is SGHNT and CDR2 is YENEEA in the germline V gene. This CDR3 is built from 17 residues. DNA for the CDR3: TGTGCCAGCAGCTTAGGAGGTCTAGCGGGATCAGCAGATACGCAGTATTTT. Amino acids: CASSLGGLAGSADTQYF.

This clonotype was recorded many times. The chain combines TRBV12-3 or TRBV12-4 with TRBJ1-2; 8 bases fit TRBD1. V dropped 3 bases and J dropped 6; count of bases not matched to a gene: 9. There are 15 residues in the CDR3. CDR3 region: CASSLSVRDRNGYTF. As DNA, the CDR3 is TGTGCCAGCAGTTTGAGTGTCAGGGACAGGAATGGCTACACCTTC.

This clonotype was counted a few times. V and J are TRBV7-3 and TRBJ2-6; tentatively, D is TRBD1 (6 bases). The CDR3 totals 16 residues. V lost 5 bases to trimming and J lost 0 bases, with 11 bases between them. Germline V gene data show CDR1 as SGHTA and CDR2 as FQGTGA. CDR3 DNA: TGTGCCAGCAGCCCACAGGGCCCCTCTGGGGCCAACGTCCTGACTTTC. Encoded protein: CASSPQGPSGANVLTF.